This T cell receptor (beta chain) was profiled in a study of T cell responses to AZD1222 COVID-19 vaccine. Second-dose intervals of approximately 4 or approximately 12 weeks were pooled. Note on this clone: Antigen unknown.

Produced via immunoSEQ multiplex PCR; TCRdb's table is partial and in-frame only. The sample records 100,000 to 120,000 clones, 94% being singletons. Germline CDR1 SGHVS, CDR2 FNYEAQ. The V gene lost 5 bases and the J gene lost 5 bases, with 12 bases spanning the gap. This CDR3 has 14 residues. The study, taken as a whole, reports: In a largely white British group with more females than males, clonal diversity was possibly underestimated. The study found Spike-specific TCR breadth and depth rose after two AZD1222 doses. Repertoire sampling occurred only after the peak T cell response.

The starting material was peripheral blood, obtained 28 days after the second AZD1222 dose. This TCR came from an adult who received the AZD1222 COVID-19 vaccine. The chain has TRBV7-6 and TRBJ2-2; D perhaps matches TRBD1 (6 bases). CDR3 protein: CASSATGWTGELFF. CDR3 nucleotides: TGTGCCAGCAGCGCTACAGGGTGGACCGGGGAGCTGTTTTTT.